The 3 T cell receptor beta chains given below trace back to one sample, sequenced in a study of OX40 agonist ivuxolimab in advanced cancers. Method: immunoSEQ multiplex PCR; TCRdb's copy keeps in-frame clones and lacks some. The sample shows tens of thousands of clones, roughly 79% of them seen only once. This sample comprised CD4+ or CD8+ T cells sorted from blood, obtained in a trial of the OX40 agonist ivuxolimab. Every receptor here comes from an adult with an advanced solid tumor such as melanoma, head and neck, liver or kidney cancer.

This chain joins TRBV6-1 and TRBJ2-1; D perhaps matches TRBD2 (6 bases). Germline V lookup: CDR1 MNHNS, CDR2 SASEGT. The CDR3 has 15 amino acids. Trimming stripped 5 bases from V and 1 base from J, with 12 bases between. CDR3 residues: CASSWTGGSYNEQFF. DNA for the CDR3: TGTGCCAGCAGTTGGACTGGAGGGTCCTACAATGAGCAGTTCTTC.

The J gene is TRBJ1-3, the V gene TRBV5-1, with TRBD1 as a possible D gene (6 bases). Trimming took off 0 bases at V and 4 bases at J, with 8 bases between the two ends. The germline V gene has CDR1 SGHRS and CDR2 YFSETQ. This CDR3 region has 14 residues. The CDR3: CASSLEGVGNTIYF. CDR3 nucleotides: TGCGCCAGCAGCTTGGAGGGGGTAGGAAACACCATATATTTT.

This rearrangement joins TRBV19 to TRBJ2-5; 10 bases are a match to TRBD1. The V gene end was trimmed by 3 bases and the J gene end by 5 bases; junction bases not matched to a gene: 6. Germline loops: CDR1 LNHDA, CDR2 SQIVND (reference sequence). The CDR3 contains 15 residues. The CDR3 protein is CASSIMTGGKETQYF. DNA for the CDR3: TGTGCCAGTAGTATTATGACAGGGGGCAAGGAGACCCAGTACTTC.